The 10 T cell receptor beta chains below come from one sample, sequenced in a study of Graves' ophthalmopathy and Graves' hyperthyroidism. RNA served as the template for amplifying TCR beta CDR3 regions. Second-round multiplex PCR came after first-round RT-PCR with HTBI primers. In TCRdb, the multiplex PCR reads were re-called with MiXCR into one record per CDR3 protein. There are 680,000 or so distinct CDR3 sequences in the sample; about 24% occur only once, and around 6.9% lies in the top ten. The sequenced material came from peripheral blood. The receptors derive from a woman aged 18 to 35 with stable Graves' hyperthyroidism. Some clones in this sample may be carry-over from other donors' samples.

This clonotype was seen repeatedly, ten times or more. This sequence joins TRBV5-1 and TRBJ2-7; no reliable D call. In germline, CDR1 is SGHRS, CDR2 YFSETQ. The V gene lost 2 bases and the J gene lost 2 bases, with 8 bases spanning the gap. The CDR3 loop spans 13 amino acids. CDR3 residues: CASSFSTPYEQYF. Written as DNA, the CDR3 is TGCGCCAGCAGCTTTTCAACACCCTACGAGCAGTACTTC.

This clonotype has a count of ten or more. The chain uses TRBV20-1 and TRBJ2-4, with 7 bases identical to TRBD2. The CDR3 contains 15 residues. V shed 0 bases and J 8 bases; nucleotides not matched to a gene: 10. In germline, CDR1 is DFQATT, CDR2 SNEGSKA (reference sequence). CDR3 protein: CSARDPLAVGDIQYF. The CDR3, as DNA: TGCAGTGCTAGAGATCCCCTAGCGGTGGGTGACATTCAGTACTTC.

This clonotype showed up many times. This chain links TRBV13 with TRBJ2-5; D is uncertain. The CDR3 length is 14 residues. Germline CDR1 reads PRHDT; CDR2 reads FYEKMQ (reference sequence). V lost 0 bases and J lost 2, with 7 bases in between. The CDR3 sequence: CASSLGILQETQYF. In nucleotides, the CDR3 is TGTGCCAGCAGCTTAGGTATCCTTCAAGAGACCCAGTACTTC.

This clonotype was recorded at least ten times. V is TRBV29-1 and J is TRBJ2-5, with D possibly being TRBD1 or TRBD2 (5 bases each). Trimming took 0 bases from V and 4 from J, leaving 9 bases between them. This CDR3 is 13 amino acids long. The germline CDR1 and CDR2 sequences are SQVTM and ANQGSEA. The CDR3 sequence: CSVEDGTAETQYF. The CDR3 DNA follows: TGCAGCGTTGAAGATGGGACCGCAGAGACCCAGTACTTC. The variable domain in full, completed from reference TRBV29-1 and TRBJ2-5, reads SAVISQKPSRDICQRGTSLTIQCQVDSQVTMMFWYRQQPGQSLTLIATANQGSEATYESGFVIDKFPISRPNLTFSTLTVSNMSPEDSSIYLCSVEDGTAETQYFGPGTRLLVL.

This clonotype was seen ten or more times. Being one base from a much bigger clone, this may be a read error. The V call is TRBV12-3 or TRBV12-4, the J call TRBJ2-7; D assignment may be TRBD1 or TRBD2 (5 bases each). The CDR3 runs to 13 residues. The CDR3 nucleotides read TGTGCCAGCAGTTTTATCCGGGGCTACGAGCGGTACTTC. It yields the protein CASSFIRGYERYF.

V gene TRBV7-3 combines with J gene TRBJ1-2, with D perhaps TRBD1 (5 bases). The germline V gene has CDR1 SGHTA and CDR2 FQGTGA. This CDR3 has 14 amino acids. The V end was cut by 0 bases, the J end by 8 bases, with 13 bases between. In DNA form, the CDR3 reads TGTGCCAGCAGCTTAACACGGGACGGGGCCGGCTACACCTTC. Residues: CASSLTRDGAGYTF.

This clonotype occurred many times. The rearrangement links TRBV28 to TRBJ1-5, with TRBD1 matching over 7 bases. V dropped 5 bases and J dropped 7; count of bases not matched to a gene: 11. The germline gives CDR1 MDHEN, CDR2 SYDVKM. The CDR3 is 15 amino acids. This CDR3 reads CASSPTGEAQQPQHF. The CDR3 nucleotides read TGTGCCAGCAGTCCCACAGGGGAGGCTCAGCAGCCCCAGCATTTT.

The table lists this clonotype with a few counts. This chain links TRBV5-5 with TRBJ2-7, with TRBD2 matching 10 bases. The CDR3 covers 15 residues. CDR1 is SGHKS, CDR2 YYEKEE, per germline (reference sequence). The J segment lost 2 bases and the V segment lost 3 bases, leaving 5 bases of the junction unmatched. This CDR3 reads CASSYSGRLTYEQYF. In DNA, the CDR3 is TGTGCCAGCAGCTATAGCGGGAGGTTAACCTACGAGCAGTACTTC.

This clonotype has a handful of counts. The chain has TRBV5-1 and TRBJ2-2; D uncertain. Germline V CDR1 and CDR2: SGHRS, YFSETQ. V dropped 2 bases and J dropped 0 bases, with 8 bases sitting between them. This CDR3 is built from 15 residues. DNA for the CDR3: TGCGCCAGCAGCTTTCAAGGGCCGAACACCGGGGAGCTGTTTTTT. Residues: CASSFQGPNTGELFF.

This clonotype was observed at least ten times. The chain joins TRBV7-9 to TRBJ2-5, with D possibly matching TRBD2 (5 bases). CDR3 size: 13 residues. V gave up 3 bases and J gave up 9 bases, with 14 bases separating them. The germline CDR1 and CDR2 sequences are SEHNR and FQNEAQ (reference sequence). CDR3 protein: CASSFGLICSQYF. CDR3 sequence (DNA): TGTGCCAGCAGCTTTGGACTGATTTGTTCCCAGTACTTC.